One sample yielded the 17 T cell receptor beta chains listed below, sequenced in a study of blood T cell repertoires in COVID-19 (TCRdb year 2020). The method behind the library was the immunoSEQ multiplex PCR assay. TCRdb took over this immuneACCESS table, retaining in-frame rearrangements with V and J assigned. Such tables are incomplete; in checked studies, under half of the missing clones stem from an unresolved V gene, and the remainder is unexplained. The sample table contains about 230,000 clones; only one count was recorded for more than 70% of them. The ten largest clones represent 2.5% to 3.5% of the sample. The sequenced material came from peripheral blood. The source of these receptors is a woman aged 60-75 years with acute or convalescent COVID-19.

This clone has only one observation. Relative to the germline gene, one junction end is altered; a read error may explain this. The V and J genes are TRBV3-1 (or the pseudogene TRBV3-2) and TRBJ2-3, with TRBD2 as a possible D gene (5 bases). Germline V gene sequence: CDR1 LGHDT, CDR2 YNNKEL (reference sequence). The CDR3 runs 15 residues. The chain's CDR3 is CASSQGLASAGWQYF. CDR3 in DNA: TGTGCCAGCAGTCAAGGTCTAGCCTCCGCCGGATGGCAGTATTTT.

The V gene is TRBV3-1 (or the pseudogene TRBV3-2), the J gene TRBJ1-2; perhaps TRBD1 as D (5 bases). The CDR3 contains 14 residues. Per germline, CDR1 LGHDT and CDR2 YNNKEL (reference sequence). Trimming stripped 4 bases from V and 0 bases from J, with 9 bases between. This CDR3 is CASSPGTSNYGYTF. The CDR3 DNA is TGTGCCAGCAGCCCGGGGACTTCTAACTATGGCTACACCTTC.

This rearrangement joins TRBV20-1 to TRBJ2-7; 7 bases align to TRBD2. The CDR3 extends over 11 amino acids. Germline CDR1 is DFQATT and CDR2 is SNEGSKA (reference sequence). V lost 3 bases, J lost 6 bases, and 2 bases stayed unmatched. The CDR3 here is CSASGGSEQYF. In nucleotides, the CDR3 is TGCAGTGCTAGCGGCGGGAGCGAGCAGTACTTC.

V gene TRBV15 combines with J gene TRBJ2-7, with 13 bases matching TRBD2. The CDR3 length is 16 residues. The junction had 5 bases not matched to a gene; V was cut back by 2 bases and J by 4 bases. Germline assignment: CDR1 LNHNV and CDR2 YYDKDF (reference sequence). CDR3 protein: CATSRSRTSGSYEQYF. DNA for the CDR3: TGTGCCACCAGCAGATCACGGACTAGCGGGAGTTACGAGCAGTACTTC.

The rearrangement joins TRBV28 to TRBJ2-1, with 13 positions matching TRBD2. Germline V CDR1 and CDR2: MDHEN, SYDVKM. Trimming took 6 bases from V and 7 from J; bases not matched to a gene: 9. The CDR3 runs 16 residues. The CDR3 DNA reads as TGTGCCAGCAGGAATGGACTAGCGGGAGTTCGGAATGAGCAGTTCTTC. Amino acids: CASRNGLAGVRNEQFF.

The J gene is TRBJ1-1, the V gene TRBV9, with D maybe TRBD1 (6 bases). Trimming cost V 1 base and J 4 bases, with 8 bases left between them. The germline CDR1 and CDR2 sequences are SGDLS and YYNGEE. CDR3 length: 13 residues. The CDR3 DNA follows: TGTGCCAGCAGCGTACAGGGGAGCACTGAAGCTTTCTTT. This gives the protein CASSVQGSTEAFF.

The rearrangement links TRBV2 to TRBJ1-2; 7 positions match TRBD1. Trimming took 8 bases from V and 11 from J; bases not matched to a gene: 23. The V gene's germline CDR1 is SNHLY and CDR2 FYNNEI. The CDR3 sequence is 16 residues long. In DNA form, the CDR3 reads TGTGCCAGCGAGGGGACAGAAATCCCTCCTGACCTTCGGTACACCTTC. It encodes CASEGTEIPPDLRYTF.

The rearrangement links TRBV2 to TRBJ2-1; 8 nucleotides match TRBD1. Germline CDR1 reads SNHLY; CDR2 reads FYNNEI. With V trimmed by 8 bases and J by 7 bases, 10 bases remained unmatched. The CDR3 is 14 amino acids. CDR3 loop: CASSSDRGLNEQFF. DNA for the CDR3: TGTGCCAGCTCCTCAGACAGGGGTCTAAATGAGCAGTTCTTC.

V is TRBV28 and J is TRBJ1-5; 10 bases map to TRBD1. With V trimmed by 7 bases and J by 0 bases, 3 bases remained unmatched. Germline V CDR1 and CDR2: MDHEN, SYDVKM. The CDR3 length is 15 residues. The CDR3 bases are TGTGCCAGCACGGACAGGGGGGTTAGCAATCAGCCCCAGCATTTT. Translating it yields CASTDRGVSNQPQHF.

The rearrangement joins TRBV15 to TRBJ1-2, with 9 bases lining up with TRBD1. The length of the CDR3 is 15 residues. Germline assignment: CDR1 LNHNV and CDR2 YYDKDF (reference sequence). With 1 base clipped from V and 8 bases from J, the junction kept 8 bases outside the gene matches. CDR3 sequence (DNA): TGTGCCACCAGCAGAGGAGTGGGACAGGGAGGGGGCTACACCTTC. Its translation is CATSRGVGQGGGYTF.

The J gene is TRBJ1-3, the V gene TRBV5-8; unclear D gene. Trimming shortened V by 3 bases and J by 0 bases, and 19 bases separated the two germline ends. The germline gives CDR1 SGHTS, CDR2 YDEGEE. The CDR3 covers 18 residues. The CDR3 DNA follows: TGTGCCAGCAGCTACCGATCTGTAGGCCCGGGCTCTGGAAACACCATATATTTT. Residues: CASSYRSVGPGSGNTIYF.

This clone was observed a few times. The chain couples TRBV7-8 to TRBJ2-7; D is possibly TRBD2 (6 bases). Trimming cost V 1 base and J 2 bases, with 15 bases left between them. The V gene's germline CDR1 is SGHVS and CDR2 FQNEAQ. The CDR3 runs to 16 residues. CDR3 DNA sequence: TGTGCCAGCAGCTTAGGGCCAGCGGGCGCGACCTACGAGCAGTACTTC. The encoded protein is CASSLGPAGATYEQYF.

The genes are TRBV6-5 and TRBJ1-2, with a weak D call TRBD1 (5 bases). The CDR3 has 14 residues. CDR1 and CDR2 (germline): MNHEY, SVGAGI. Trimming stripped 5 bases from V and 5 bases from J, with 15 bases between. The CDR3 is CASSPSGNWYGYTF. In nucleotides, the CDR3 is TGTGCCAGCAGTCCTTCAGGGAACTGGTATGGCTACACCTTC.

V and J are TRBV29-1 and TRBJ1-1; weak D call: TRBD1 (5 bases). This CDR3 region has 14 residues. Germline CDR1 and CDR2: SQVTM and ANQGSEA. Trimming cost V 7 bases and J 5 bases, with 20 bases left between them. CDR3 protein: CSGGLAGRGTEAFF. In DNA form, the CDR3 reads TGCAGCGGGGGGTTAGCGGGGCGCGGAACTGAAGCTTTCTTT. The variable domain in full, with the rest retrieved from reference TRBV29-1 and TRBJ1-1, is SAVISQKPSRDICQRGTSLTIQCQVDSQVTMMFWYRQQPGQSLTLIATANQGSEATYESGFVIDKFPISRPNLTFSTLTVSNMSPEDSSIYLCSGGLAGRGTEAFFGQGTRLTVV.

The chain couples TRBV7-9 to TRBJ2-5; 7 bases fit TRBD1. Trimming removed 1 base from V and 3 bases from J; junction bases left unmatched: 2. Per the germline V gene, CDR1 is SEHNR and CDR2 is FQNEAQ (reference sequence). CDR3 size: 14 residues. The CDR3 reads CASSLDGTEETQYF. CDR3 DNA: TGTGCCAGCAGCTTAGACGGGACAGAAGAGACCCAGTACTTC.

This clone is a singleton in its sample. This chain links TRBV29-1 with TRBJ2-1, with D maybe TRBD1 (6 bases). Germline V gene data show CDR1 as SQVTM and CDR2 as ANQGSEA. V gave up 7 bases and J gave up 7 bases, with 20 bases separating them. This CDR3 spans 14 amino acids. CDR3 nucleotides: TGCAGCGGTCACAGGGAGATAGGTGGGAATGAGCAGTTCTTC. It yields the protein CSGHREIGGNEQFF.

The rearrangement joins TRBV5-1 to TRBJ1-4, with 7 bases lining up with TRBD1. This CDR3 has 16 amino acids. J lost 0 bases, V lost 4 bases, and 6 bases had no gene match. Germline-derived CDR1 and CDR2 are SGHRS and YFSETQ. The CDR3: CASSTGQIATNEKLFF. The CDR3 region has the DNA TGCGCCAGCAGCACGGGACAGATTGCAACTAATGAAAAACTGTTTTTT.